Reported below is one TCR beta chain. Its binding antigen is unknown. Per-base qualities were not stored, and no clone one base away is much larger. From a lookup of the germline V gene, CDR1 and CDR2 are SGHTA and FQGNSA. Counted from cysteine to phenylalanine, this CDR3 has 16 amino acids. Kept here is only the CDR3 DNA, which spans 48 bases and is read in frame from base 1. V is pruned by 4 bases and J by 5 bases, leaving 13 bases of the junction without a gene match. This sample is part of a study of blood T cell repertoires in COVID-19 (dated by TCRdb to about 2020). Study-wide context: Samples from collaborators originated in the United States, Italy and Spain and spanned both the acute and convalescent phases of COVID-19. The prospective study material was composed of cDNA or gDNA derived from T cells, B-cell-depleted T cells, or PBMCs. The dataset comprised deeply sampled blood TCRbeta repertoires from subjects exposed to, actively infected with, or recovered from COVID-19. The repertoires were made available in a free public database intended to serve as a resource for research on the immune response to SARS-CoV-2. The samples were drawn from two sources: the first 160 participants of the ongoing ImmuneRACE study, and 1,000 to 1,500 subjects contributed by 6 global collaborators. Nearly every sample came with metadata listing a de-identified subject ID, COVID-19 status, age in years and sex. Where available, HLA class I and class II types were taken from metadata supplied by the sample provider and were not determined by assay-based typing.

Samples from volunteer blood donors who had recovered from COVID-19 were contributed by a second Seattle source. Whole blood was collected in K2EDTA tubes by collaborating institutions according to the institutions' own protocols. For TCRbeta analysis, collaborator samples were shipped as frozen whole blood, as isolated PBMCs, or as DNA extracted from either sample type. Study-wide findings and limitations: How much clinical and demographic metadata was included differed by source and by participant, and the metadata was provided uncurated.

TCRbeta CDR3 regions were amplified from genomic DNA by means of the immunoSEQ Assay, a bias-controlled multiplex PCR. As for the authors' bioinformatics: Within the assay, amplification of reference gene primers was used to estimate how many nucleated cells each sample contained. Sequence reads were collapsed and filtered to measure the absolute abundance of every unique TCRbeta CDR3 rearrangement. For each sample, productive Simpson clonality was calculated as the square root of Simpson's diversity index across productive rearrangements. As stored in TCRdb, this immuneACCESS dataset retains in-frame rearrangements with V and J assigned. A fraction of the clones does not appear; measured against another copy, unresolved V genes explain less than half of the discrepancy, and the remainder lacks a known reason. V and J calls and clone size are copied from that table; D and trimming were computed from the DNA. This sample lists around 260,000 clones; 75% to 90% were detected once. The ten largest make up 0.94% of the sample.

The receptor comes from a woman aged 40 to 50 who had recovered from COVID-19. This chain joins TRBV7-2 to TRBJ2-7; 8 central bases correspond to TRBD2. The sample was peripheral blood. The nucleotide sequence is given as TGTGCCAGCAGCTCGGGACTAGATTTAGTTGTCCACGAGCAGTACTTC. It codes for CASSSGLDLVVHEQYF. Reference TRBV7-2 and TRBJ2-7 proteins supply the regions before and after the CDR3; the full variable domain is: GAGVSQSPSNKVTEKGKDVELRCDPISGHTALYWYRQSLGQGLEFLIYFQGNSAPDKSGLPSDRFSAERTGGSVSTLTIQRTQQEDSAVYLCASSSGLDLVVHEQYFGPGTRLTVT.